The clone carrying this T cell receptor beta chain came up many times. Trimming shortened V by 6 bases and J by 3 bases, and 12 bases separated the two germline ends. Germline lookup yields CDR1 MDHEN and CDR2 SYDVKM. The CDR3 totals 14 residues. Diagnoses rested on clinical symptoms, serum thyroxine and TRAb, thyroid ultrasound and orbital computed tomography. This specimen comes from a study of T cells in Graves' hyperthyroidism and ophthalmopathy. Amplification yielded TCR beta CDR3 regions, with RNA transcripts as the source. TCR CDR3 underwent first-round RT-PCR with the HTBI primer set. TCRdb reprocessed the multiplex PCR reads with MiXCR, giving one entry per CDR3 protein. The sample consists of fewer than 700,000 distinct CDR3 sequences, under 20% of them appearing once.

The clonotype comes from a woman between 18 and 29 years old with Graves' ophthalmopathy. V gene TRBV28 combines with J gene TRBJ1-5, with a weak D call TRBD1 (5 bases). Sequencing input: blood. CDR3 sequence: CASRGTILNQPQHF. Written as DNA, the CDR3 is TGTGCCAGCAGGGGGACGATTCTCAATCAGCCCCAGCATTTT.